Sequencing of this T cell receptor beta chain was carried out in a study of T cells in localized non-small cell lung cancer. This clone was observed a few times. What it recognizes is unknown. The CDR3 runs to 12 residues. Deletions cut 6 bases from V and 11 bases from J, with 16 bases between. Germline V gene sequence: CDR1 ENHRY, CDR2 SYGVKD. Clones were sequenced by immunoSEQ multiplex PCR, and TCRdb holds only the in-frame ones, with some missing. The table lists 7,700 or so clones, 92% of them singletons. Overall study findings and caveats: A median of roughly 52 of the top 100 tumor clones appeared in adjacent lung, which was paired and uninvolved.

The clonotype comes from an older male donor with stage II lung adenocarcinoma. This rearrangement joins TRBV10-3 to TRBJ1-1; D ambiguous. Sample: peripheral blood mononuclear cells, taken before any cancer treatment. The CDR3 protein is CAISPGYQEAFF. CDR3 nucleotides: TGTGCCATCAGCCCGGGCTATCAAGAGGCTTTCTTT.